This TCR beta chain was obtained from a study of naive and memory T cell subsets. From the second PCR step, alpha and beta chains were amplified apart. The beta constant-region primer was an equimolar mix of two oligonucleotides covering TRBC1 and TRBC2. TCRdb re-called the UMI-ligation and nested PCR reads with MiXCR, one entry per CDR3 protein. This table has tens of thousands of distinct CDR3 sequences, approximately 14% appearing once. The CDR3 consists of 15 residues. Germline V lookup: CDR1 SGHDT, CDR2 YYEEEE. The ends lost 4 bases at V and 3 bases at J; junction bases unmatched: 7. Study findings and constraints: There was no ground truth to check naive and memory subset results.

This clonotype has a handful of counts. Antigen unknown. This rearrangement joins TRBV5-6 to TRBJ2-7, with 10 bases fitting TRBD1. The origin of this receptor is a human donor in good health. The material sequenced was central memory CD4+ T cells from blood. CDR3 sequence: CASSVQGQGYYEQYF. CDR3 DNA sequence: TGTGCCAGCAGCGTCCAGGGACAGGGGTACTACGAGCAGTACTTC. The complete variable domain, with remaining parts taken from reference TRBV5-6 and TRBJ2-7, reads DAGVTQSPTHLIKTRGQQVTLRCSPKSGHDTVSWYQQALGQGPQFIFQYYEEEERQRGNFPDRFSGHQFPNYSSELNVNALLLGDSALYLCASSVQGQGYYEQYFGPGTRLTVT.